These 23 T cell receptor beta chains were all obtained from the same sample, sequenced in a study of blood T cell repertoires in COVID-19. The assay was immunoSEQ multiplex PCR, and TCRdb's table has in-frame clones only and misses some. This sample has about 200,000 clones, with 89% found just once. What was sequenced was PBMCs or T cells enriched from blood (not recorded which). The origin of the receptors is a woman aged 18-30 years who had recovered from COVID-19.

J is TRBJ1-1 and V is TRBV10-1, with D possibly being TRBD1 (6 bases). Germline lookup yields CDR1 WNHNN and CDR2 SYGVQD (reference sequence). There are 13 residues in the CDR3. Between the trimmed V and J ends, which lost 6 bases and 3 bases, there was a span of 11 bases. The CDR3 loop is CASRQGGYTEAFF. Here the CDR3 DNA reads TGCGCCAGCAGACAGGGAGGGTACACTGAAGCTTTCTTT.

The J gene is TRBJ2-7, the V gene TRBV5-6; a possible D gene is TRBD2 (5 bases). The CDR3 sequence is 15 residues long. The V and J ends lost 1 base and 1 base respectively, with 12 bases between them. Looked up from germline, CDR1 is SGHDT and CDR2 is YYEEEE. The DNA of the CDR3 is TGTGCCAGCAGCTTGACACCCGGCGGGTCCTACGAGCAGTACTTC. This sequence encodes CASSLTPGGSYEQYF.

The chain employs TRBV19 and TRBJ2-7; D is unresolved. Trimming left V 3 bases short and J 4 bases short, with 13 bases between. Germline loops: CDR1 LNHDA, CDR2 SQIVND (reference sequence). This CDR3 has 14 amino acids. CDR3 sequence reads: CASSIGAGQYEQYF. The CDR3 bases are TGTGCCAGTAGTATTGGTGCAGGCCAGTACGAGCAGTACTTC.

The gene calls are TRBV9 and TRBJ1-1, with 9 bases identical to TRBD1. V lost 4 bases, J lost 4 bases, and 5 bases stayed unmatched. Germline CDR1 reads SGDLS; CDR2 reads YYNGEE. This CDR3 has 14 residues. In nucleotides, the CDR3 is TGTGCCAGCAGCAAACAGGGGGCCCTCACTGAAGCTTTCTTT. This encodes CASSKQGALTEAFF.

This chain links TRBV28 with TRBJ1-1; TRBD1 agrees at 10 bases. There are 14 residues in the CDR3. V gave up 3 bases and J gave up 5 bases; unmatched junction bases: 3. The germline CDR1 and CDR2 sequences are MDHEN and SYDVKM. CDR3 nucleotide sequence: TGTGCCAGCAGTTTCGGGACAGGGGATACTGAAGCTTTCTTT. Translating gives CASSFGTGDTEAFF.

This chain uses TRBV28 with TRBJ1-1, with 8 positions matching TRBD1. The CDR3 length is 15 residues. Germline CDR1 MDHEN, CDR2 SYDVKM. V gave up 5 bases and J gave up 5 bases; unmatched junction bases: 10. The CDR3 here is CASSISGGAGTEAFF. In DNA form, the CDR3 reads TGTGCCAGCAGTATTTCAGGGGGCGCGGGTACTGAAGCTTTCTTT. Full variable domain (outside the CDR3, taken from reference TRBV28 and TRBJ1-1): DVKVTQSSRYLVKRTGEKVFLECVQDMDHENMFWYRQDPGLGLRLIYFSYDVKMKEKGDIPEGYSVSREKKERFSLILESASTNQTSMYLCASSISGGAGTEAFFGQGTRLTVV.

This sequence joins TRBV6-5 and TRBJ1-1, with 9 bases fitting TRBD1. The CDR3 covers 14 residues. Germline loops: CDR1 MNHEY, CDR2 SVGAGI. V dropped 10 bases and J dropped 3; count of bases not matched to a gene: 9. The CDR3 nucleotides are TGTGCCATACGGGGACAGGGAATTCACACTGAAGCTTTCTTT. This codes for CAIRGQGIHTEAFF.

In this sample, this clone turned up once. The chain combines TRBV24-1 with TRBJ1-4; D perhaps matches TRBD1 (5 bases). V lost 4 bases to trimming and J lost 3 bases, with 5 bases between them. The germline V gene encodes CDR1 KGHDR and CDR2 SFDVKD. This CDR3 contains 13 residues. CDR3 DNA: TGTGCCACCAGTGAGACAGCTAATGAAAAACTGTTTTTT. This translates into CATSETANEKLFF.

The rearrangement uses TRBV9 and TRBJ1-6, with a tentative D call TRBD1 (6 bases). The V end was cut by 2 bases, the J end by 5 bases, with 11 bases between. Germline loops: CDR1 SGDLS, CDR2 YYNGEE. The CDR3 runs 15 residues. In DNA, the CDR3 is TGTGCCAGCAGCGTCGGGGACACGAATAATTCACCCCTCCACTTT. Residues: CASSVGDTNNSPLHF.

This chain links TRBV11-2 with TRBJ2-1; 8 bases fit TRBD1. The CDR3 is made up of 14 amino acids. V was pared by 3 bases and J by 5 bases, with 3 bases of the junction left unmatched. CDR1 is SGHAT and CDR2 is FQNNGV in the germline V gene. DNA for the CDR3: TGTGCCAGCAGCTTCGGGACAGGAGACAATGAGCAGTTCTTC. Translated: CASSFGTGDNEQFF.

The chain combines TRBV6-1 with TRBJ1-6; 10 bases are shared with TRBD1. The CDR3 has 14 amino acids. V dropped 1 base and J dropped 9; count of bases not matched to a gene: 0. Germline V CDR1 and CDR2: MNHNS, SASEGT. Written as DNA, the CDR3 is TGTGCCAGCAGTGAAGGACAGGGGGCTTCACCCCTCCACTTT. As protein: CASSEGQGASPLHF.

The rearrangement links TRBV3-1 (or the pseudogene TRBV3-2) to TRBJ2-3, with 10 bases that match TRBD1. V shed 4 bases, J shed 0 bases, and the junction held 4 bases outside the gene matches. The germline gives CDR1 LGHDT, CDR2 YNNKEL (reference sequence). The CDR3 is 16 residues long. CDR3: CASSPGQGYSTDTQYF. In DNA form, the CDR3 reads TGTGCCAGCAGCCCGGGACAGGGGTATAGCACAGATACGCAGTATTTT.

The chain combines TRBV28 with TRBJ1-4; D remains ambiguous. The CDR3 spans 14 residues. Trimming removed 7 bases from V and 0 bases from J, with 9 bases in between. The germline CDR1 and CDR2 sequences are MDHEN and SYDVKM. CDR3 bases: TGTGCCAGCATTGGTAGTGCAACTAATGAAAAACTGTTTTTT. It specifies CASIGSATNEKLFF.

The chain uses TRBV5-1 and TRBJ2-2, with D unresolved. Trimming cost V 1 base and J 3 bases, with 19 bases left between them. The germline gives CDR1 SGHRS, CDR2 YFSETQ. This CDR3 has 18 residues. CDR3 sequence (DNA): TGCGCCAGCAGCTTGAGCACAGAGCCGCACCACTACACCGGGGAGCTGTTTTTT. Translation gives CASSLSTEPHHYTGELFF.

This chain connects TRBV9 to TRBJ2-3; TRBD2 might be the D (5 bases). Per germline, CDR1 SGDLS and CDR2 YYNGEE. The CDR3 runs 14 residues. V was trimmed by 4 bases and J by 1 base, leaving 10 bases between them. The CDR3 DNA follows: TGTGCCAGCAGCTCAGACGGGGGCACAGATACGCAGTATTTT. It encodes CASSSDGGTDTQYF.

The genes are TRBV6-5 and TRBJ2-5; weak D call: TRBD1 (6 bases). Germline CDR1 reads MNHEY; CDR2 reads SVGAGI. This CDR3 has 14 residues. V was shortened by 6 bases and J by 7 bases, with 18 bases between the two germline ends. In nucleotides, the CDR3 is TGTGCCAGCAGGGGGACAAGTATGGAAGTGACCCAGTACTTC. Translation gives CASRGTSMEVTQYF.

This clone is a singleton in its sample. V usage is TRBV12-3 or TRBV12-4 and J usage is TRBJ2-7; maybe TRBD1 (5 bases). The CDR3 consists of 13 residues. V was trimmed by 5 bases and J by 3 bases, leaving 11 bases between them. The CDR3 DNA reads TGTGCCAGCAGTACAGACGGACACTACGAGCAGTACTTC. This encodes CASSTDGHYEQYF.

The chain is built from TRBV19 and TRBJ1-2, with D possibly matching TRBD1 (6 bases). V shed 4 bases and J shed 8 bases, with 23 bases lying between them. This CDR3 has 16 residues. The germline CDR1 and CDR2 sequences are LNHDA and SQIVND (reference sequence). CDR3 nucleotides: TGTGCCAGTAGTAGAGGACAGCGGCCTTATAGCGACGGCTACACCTTC. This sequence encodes CASSRGQRPYSDGYTF.

The CDR3 DNA sequence: TGTGCCAGCAACCAAGGACAGGGGCCAGATACGCAGTATTTT. Translated, it gives CASNQGQGPDTQYF. The chain couples TRBV6-5 to TRBJ2-3; 9 bases match TRBD1. CDR1 and CDR2 from the germline V gene are MNHEY and SVGAGI. This CDR3 comprises 14 residues. V lost 7 bases, J lost 4 bases, and 6 bases stayed unmatched.

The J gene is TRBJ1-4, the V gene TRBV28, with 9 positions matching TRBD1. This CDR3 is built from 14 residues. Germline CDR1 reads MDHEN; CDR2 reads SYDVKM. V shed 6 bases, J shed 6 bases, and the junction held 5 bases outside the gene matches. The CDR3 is CASRSGTGYEKLFF. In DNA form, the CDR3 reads TGTGCCAGCAGGTCAGGGACAGGGTATGAAAAACTGTTTTTT.

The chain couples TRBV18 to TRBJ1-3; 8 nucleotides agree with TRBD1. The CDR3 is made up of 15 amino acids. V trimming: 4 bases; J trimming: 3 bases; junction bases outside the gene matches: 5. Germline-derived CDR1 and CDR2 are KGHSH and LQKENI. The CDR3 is CASSQQDRDGNTIYF. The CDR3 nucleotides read TGTGCCAGCTCACAACAGGACAGGGATGGAAACACCATATATTTT.

CDR3 sequence: CASSLEVGGDAFF. In nucleotides, the CDR3 is TGTGCCAGCAGCTTGGAGGTAGGGGGAGACGCTTTCTTT. The gene calls are TRBV5-4 and TRBJ1-1; maybe TRBD1 (6 bases). CDR3 length: 13 amino acids. The V gene's germline CDR1 is SGHNT and CDR2 YYREEE (reference sequence). V shed 0 bases and J shed 11 bases, with 14 bases lying between them.

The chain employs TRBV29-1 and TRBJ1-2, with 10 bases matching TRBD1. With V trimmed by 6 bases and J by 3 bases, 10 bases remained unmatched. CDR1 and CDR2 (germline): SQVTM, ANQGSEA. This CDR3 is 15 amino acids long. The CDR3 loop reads CSVRGQGRVHYGYTF. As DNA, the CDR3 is TGCAGCGTGAGGGGACAGGGGCGAGTACACTATGGCTACACCTTC.